This passage covers 9 T cell receptor beta chains from one sample sequenced in a study of type 1 regulatory T cells. Whole-study results and caveats: Tr1 cells had a more restricted TCR repertoire than non-Tr1 cells.

Using its own MiXCR run on the reads, TCRdb lists one record per CDR3 protein. The sample contains some 71,000 distinct CDR3 sequences, less than 25% of which appear only once. Their antigens remain unidentified. The sequencing input was cultured type 1 regulatory T (Tr1) cells, either the whole culture or a sorted fraction (not recorded which). These receptors were collected from a human donor in good health.

This clonotype was counted between two and nine times. This rearrangement joins TRBV18 to TRBJ2-6; D not certain. Per the germline V gene, CDR1 is KGHSH and CDR2 is LQKENI. This CDR3 is built from 15 residues. Trimming left V 2 bases short and J 1 base short, with 6 bases between. The CDR3 bases are TGTGCCAGCTCACCAGGCATATCTGGGGCCAACGTCCTGACTTTC. Its protein product is CASSPGISGANVLTF.

This clonotype was seen many times. The chain uses TRBV5-1 and TRBJ2-1, with D perhaps matching TRBD2 (7 bases). The CDR3 contains 15 residues. Per germline, CDR1 SGHRS and CDR2 YFSETQ. V dropped 4 bases and J dropped 10 bases, with 21 bases sitting between them. CDR3 amino acids: CASSKDRGAQGEQFF. CDR3 DNA: TGCGCCAGCAGCAAAGACCGGGGGGCACAGGGCGAGCAGTTCTTC.

V and J are TRBV12-3 or TRBV12-4 and TRBJ2-4, with D possibly matching TRBD2 (5 bases). The CDR3 consists of 13 residues. V lost 4 bases and J lost 6, with 10 bases in between. Here the CDR3 reads CASSWELGNIQYF. As DNA, the CDR3 is TGTGCCAGCAGTTGGGAGCTGGGAAACATTCAGTACTTC.

The chain carries TRBV20-1 and TRBJ2-1, with 10 bases identical to TRBD2. V gave up 6 bases and J gave up 6 bases; unmatched junction bases: 5. This CDR3 region has 13 residues. Germline CDR1 is DFQATT and CDR2 is SNEGSKA (reference sequence). CDR3: CSATSGTTNEQFF. As DNA, the CDR3 is TGCAGTGCAACTAGCGGGACTACCAATGAGCAGTTCTTC.

The V gene is TRBV7-2, the J gene TRBJ2-1, with D maybe TRBD1 (6 bases). The CDR3 runs 15 residues. Trimming shortened V by 6 bases and J by 0 bases, and 12 bases separated the two germline ends. CDR1 and CDR2 from the germline V gene are SGHTA and FQGNSA. The CDR3 spells CASRLQGSSYNEQFF. Here the CDR3 DNA reads TGTGCCAGCAGACTACAGGGAAGCTCCTACAATGAGCAGTTCTTC.

Regarding this clonotype: One end of the junction varies from germline; a read error may be responsible. The chain employs TRBV19 and TRBJ1-5, with D uncertain. Germline V lookup: CDR1 LNHDA, CDR2 SQIVND (reference sequence). The CDR3 spans 14 residues. The CDR3 sequence is CASKGGSMNRPQHF. The CDR3 coding sequence is TGTGCCAGTAAGGGTGGAAGTATGAATCGGCCCCAGCATTTT.

This chain connects TRBV12-3 or TRBV12-4 to TRBJ2-7; TRBD1 agrees at 7 bases. The CDR3 runs to 15 residues. V shed 5 bases, J shed 0 bases, and the junction held 7 bases outside the gene matches. The CDR3 nucleotides read TGTGCCAGCAGTGCCGGACAGGCTATCTCCTACGAGCAGTACTTC. Translated: CASSAGQAISYEQYF.

In this sample, this clonotype turned up many times. The chain recombines TRBV5-1 with TRBJ2-1, with TRBD2 matching over 10 bases. CDR1 and CDR2 from the germline V gene are SGHRS and YFSETQ. Trimming at V came to 3 bases and at J to 1 base, leaving 7 bases not matched to a gene. CDR3 length equals 17 residues. CDR3 amino acids: CASSSSTSGLSYNEQFF. CDR3 DNA sequence: TGCGCCAGCAGCTCGTCGACTAGCGGGTTATCCTACAATGAGCAGTTCTTC.

This clonotype was observed a few times. The J gene is TRBJ1-1, the V gene TRBV7-3; D is ambiguous. The CDR3 runs 15 residues. Germline loops: CDR1 SGHTA, CDR2 FQGTGA. The V and J ends lost 5 bases and 4 bases respectively, with 17 bases between them. The CDR3 region has the DNA TGTGCCAGCAGCCTACGTCCCCAATCCCTCACTGAAGCTTTCTTT. It yields the protein CASSLRPQSLTEAFF.